The present entry profiles one T cell receptor (beta chain) with its context. This clonotype came up a few times. Its cognate antigen has yet to be identified. There are no base qualities to consult, and no much larger clone falls within one base. In light of the paper, this sample's time point label describes: late sampling 161 to 241 days after vaccination in a few convalescent patients. In light of the paper, this sample's treatment or condition label describes: roughly 10-day PBMC culture with coronavirus spike peptide pools or control peptides (ViraFEST assay). The ViraFEST assay was used in the study, in which antigen-specific T cells were expanded with peptide pools and expanded clonotypes were subsequently identified by TCR sequencing. Positive SARS-CoV-2 PCR tests in the convalescent patients dated from March to December 2020, before Alpha, Beta and Delta variants emerged in the United States. Each well held about 1.8 million PBMCs cultured with 10 ug/ml peptide pools in IMDM containing approximately 4.8% human AB serum and 9.5 to 10 IU/ml IL-2. On days 3 and 7, half of the culture medium was replaced with fresh IL-2-containing medium. After less than 12 days of culture, CD4+ T cells were isolated by negative selection using the EasySep CD4+ T cell isolation kit. PBMCs were separated from whole blood using Ficoll-Paque Plus gradient centrifugation and then either used fresh or cryopreserved at -140C. Each culture condition was generally run in triplicate wells.

Library method: PCR. At the Johns Hopkins FTIC core, DNA from the cultured CD4+ T cells underwent TCR sequencing with the Oncomine TCR Beta short-read assay. The QIAamp micro DNA kit was used to extract genomic DNA from the cultured CD4+ T cells. The Oncomine TCR Beta libraries from cultured CD4+ T cells were pooled using unique dual indexes and then sequenced on an Illumina iSeq 100. The study's own analysis went as follows. Non-productive sequences were removed, and CDR3s that did not start with C, did not end with F or W, or were shorter than 7 amino acids were discarded. Antigen-specific clonotypes were identified using the MANAFEST web application through comparison of peptide-stimulated wells with reference and other culture wells. For a clone to be called positive, the clone needed an FDR below 0.05, an odds ratio above 5, and a productive frequency above 0.1% in at least two of three replicate wells. Clonotypes that were significantly expanded in both SARS-CoV-2 spike wells and at least one common cold coronavirus spike condition were defined as cross-reactive. Using R version 3.6.1, CDR3 homology was evaluated through Levenshtein distances (stringdist) along with unrooted phylogenetic trees (ape). The raw public data were reprocessed by TCRdb itself: fastp quality trimming at Q25, MiXCR clonotype calling, in-frame beta chains only. Rows with one shared CDR3 protein collapse into an entry with the most common genes and DNA. The V and J calls, along with clone size, are taken from TCRdb and not from the paper's own processing. Within this sample are around 23,000 distinct CDR3 sequences, with about 40% of them counted one time only. The ten largest account for approximately 5% of the sample.

This record comes from a study of vaccination and CD4 T cells after COVID-19 (dated by TCRdb to 2021 to 2024). With respect to the entire study: SARS-CoV-2 positivity had been established in the convalescent patients by nasal swab PCR, and mild disease was recorded in several of these patients and severe disease in one. In 10 COVID-19 convalescent patients and a handful of infection-naive healthy vaccine recipients, researchers compared the spike-specific CD4+ TCR repertoire from before mRNA vaccination with the repertoire from after. A few convalescent patients were sampled both early after vaccination (day 14) and late after vaccination (days 161 to 241). Six males and four females were included in the convalescent cohort, with two Hispanic individuals, seven Caucasians, two Asians and one multiracial person represented. Two doses of either the Pfizer-BioNTech BNT162b2 vaccine (n=8) or the Moderna mRNA-1273 vaccine (n=2) were administered to participants. Post-vaccine blood samples were collected a median of about 11 weeks after the second vaccine dose, ranging from about 12 to 241 days. As controls, cultures received a CEFX viral epitope pool (the positive control), an HIV-1 Nef peptide pool (the negative control), or no peptide at all. The cultures were stimulated with overlapping spike peptide pools from SARS-CoV-2 and from the common cold coronaviruses HCoV-NL63, HCoV-OC43 and HCoV-229E. Post-COVID blood samples were collected from convalescent patients a median of roughly 100 days after diagnosis, with a range of about 30 to 170 days. What the research found in general, with its limitations: Of the vaccine-specific clones found in convalescent patients, nearly all (304 of 307) were mono-reactive for SARS-CoV-2 spike instead of being cross-reactive with common cold coronaviruses. Relatively few convalescent patients were included in the study, and early timepoints after natural infection were not analyzed. Among the post-vaccine SARS-CoV-2-reactive clones in convalescent patients, a median 86.3% showed up only after vaccination, which suggests vaccine-specific priming. The median number of SARS-CoV-2-reactive clonotypes rose from about 23 after infection to 30 to 45 after vaccination, but the change was not significant.

Trimming takes 6 bases off V and 2 bases off J; junction bases not matched to a gene: 3. The germline V gene gives CDR1 as MDHEN and CDR2 as SYDVKM. From its cysteine to its phenylalanine, the CDR3 spans 13 amino acids. The CDR3 DNA has 39 bases and is translated from base 1. This clonotype was sampled from a human donor who had recovered from COVID-19. This sequence uses TRBV28 and TRBJ2-7; 8 of the junction bases match TRBD1. The sequencing here drew on CD4+ T cells from blood, cultured in vitro, taken about 7 months after SARS-CoV-2 vaccination. The CDR3 is CASRGQATYEQYF. The sequenced DNA is TGTGCCAGCAGGGGACAGGCGACCTACGAGCAGTACTTC.